The entry below describes one T cell receptor beta chain. Treatment described: randomized to nivolumab then ipilimumab (arm A) or the reverse (arm B). DNA-damaging chemotherapy had not been given to any patient beforehand. Sorted cells were live CD3+CD8+, lacking CD19 and CD56, from PBMCs. This record belongs to a study of sequential checkpoint blockade in melanoma. Some clones are missing from TCRdb's copy, which holds only in-frame ones; the method was immunoSEQ multiplex PCR. The sample yields under 45,000 clones, about four fifths seen once. CDR1 and CDR2 from the germline V gene are MGHRA and YSYEKL. The CDR3 has 14 residues.

The source is a human donor with melanoma. J is TRBJ2-5 and V is TRBV4-1; TRBD1 matches at 10 bases. The J call is uncertain, as TRBJ2-7 better fits the DNA end. Material: CD8+ T cells sorted from blood (inferred from file names), obtained from a patient given nivolumab and ipilimumab in sequence. CDR3 protein: CASSTGQGGYEQYF. As DNA, the CDR3 is TGCGCCAGCAGCACTGGACAGGGGGGGTACGAGCAGTACTTC.